The 28 T cell receptor beta chains in this list originate from one sample, sequenced in a study of shared clonotypes between healthy human individuals. Assay: immunoSEQ multiplex PCR; the TCRdb copy retains only in-frame clones and omits some. The table shows 600,000 to 750,000 clones, with around 72% occurring only once. The specimen sequenced was memory CD4+ T cells sorted from blood. As to subset: CD45RA-negative fraction. The receptors originated from a woman in her thirties in good health.

This chain joins TRBV6-1 and TRBJ1-5; no clear D. The CDR3 consists of 14 residues. V was shortened by 2 bases and J by 3 bases, with 8 bases between the two germline ends. Germline V gene data show CDR1 as MNHNS and CDR2 as SASEGT. The CDR3 nucleotides are TGTGCCAGCAGTGAAAGCTGGGACAATCAGCCCCAGCATTTT. It translates to CASSESWDNQPQHF.

This chain links TRBV19 with TRBJ1-1; unclear D gene. The CDR3 is 12 residues long. CDR1 and CDR2 from the germline V gene are LNHDA and SQIVND (reference sequence). Deletions cut 9 bases from V and 3 bases from J, with 11 bases between. CDR3 nucleotide sequence: TGTGCCAGGACGGACGAGGACACTGAAGCTTTCTTT. Translating gives CARTDEDTEAFF. Variable domain in full (rest from reference TRBV19 and TRBJ1-1): DGGITQSPKYLFRKEGQNVTLSCEQNLNHDAMYWYRQDPGQGLRLIYYSQIVNDFQKGDIAEGYSVSREKKESFPLTVTSAQKNPTAFYLCARTDEDTEAFFGQGTRLTVV.

The chain employs TRBV28 and TRBJ2-1; a possible D gene is TRBD2 (6 bases). With 6 bases removed from V and 6 bases from J, the gap between germline ends came to 18 bases. Germline CDR1 reads MDHEN; CDR2 reads SYDVKM. The CDR3 is 15 amino acids. The CDR3 DNA reads TGTGCCAGCAGCCTCGGGGCGGAGGGGTCCAATGAGCAGTTCTTC. Its translation: CASSLGAEGSNEQFF.

The chain has TRBV19 and TRBJ1-4; 10 bases are shared with TRBD1. V lost 6 bases, J lost 11 bases, and 15 bases stayed unmatched. The CDR3 sequence is 16 residues long. From germline, CDR1 is LNHDA and CDR2 SQIVND (reference sequence). The CDR3 DNA reads as TGTGCCAGTAGCCATTTCCGAGGGACAGGGGACGGGAAACTGTTTTTT. This codes for CASSHFRGTGDGKLFF.

The chain has TRBV5-1 and TRBJ2-6; 9 nucleotides align to TRBD1. The CDR3 sequence is 17 residues long. CDR1 SGHRS and CDR2 YFSETQ come from the germline V gene. After removal of 1 base from V and 2 bases from J, the junction contained 4 bases not matched to a gene. The DNA of the CDR3 is TGCGCCAGCAGCTTGAGGGACAGGGTGGCTGGGGCCAACGTCCTGACTTTC. As protein: CASSLRDRVAGANVLTF.

This clone was counted only a few times. This rearrangement joins TRBV6-5 to TRBJ1-2; 10 bases line up with TRBD1. J was trimmed by 7 bases and V by 5 bases; bases with no gene match: 7. Germline V CDR1 and CDR2: MNHEY, SVGAGI. The CDR3 is made up of 14 amino acids. CDR3 in amino acids: CASSKDRGLGGYTF. Written as DNA, the CDR3 is TGTGCCAGCAGTAAAGACAGGGGGCTAGGTGGCTACACCTTC.

This clone has a count of ten or more. CDR3 in DNA: TGTGCCAGCAGAGGAGGGACAACGAACACCGGGGAGCTGTTTTTT. Protein: CASRGGTTNTGELFF. The rearrangement uses TRBV7-8 and TRBJ2-2; D assignment may be TRBD1 or TRBD2 (6 bases each). The V end lost 6 bases, the J end lost 0 bases, and 11 bases lay between the germline ends. Germline CDR1 and CDR2: SGHVS and FQNEAQ. There are 15 residues in the CDR3.

About this clone itself: The same CDR3 also results from other DNA sequences found in this sample. The chain uses TRBV28 and TRBJ2-1; TRBD1 is a possible D gene (5 bases). There are 14 residues in the CDR3. Trimming took off 4 bases at V and 2 bases at J, with 9 bases between the two ends. Per germline, CDR1 MDHEN and CDR2 SYDVKM. Written as DNA, the CDR3 is TGTGCCAGCAGTTCTCAGGGTACCTACAATGAGCAGTTCTTC. Translation: CASSSQGTYNEQFF.

The rearrangement links TRBV6-5 to TRBJ1-2; 7 nucleotides align to TRBD1. The CDR3 length is 14 residues. V lost 2 bases, J lost 3 bases, and 3 bases stayed unmatched. CDR1 and CDR2 from the germline V gene are MNHEY and SVGAGI. The CDR3 nucleotides read TGTGCCAGCAGTTACGGGGGACAGTACTATGGCTACACCTTC. This gives the protein CASSYGGQYYGYTF.

This clone appeared once. This same CDR3 is encoded by further DNA sequences in the sample. The chain uses TRBV9 and TRBJ2-3; D perhaps matches TRBD2 (6 bases). The CDR3 length is 15 residues. Germline assignment: CDR1 SGDLS and CDR2 YYNGEE. V gave up 0 bases and J gave up 3 bases, with 11 bases separating them. The CDR3 DNA follows: TGTGCCAGCAGCGTAGTGGGGGGTTCGACAGATACGCAGTATTTT. Amino acid sequence: CASSVVGGSTDTQYF.

V gene TRBV28 combines with J gene TRBJ1-1; 9 bases agree with TRBD1. V shed 4 bases, J shed 9 bases, and the junction held 9 bases outside the gene matches. The length of the CDR3 is 14 residues. CDR1 and CDR2 (germline): MDHEN, SYDVKM. CDR3 nucleotide sequence: TGTGCCAGCAGTTCTTACAGGGGGCGCGAAAAAGCTTTCTTT. This gives the protein CASSSYRGREKAFF.

The genes are TRBV18 and TRBJ1-3; possibly TRBD1 for D (5 bases). Looked up from germline, CDR1 is KGHSH and CDR2 is LQKENI. The CDR3 has 17 residues. Trimming cost V 5 bases and J 0 bases, with 17 bases left between them. The CDR3 protein is CASSSQGEVISGNTIYF. Here the CDR3 DNA reads TGTGCCAGCTCATCCCAAGGGGAGGTCATCTCTGGAAACACCATATATTTT.

This clone was seen only a few times. The genes are TRBV27 and TRBJ2-3, with D uncertain. CDR1 and CDR2 (germline): MNHEY, SMNVEV (reference sequence). The CDR3 covers 16 residues. With 2 bases removed from V and 0 bases from J, the gap between germline ends came to 12 bases. CDR3: CASSLSSLGSTDTQYF. Here the CDR3 DNA reads TGTGCCAGCAGTTTAAGTTCCCTCGGTAGCACAGATACGCAGTATTTT.

The CDR3 reads CASSPPGRVGDTQYF. The CDR3 DNA sequence: TGTGCCAGCTCACCACCCGGGCGGGTCGGAGATACGCAGTATTTT. This chain uses TRBV18 with TRBJ2-3; D may be TRBD2 (5 bases). Trimming took off 0 bases at V and 5 bases at J, with 12 bases between the two ends. The CDR3 length is 15 residues. The germline CDR1 and CDR2 sequences are KGHSH and LQKENI.

The chain links TRBV19 to TRBJ1-2, with 9 bases that match TRBD1. Germline V lookup: CDR1 LNHDA, CDR2 SQIVND (reference sequence). The CDR3 is 16 residues long. V lost 5 bases and J lost 3; bases outside the gene matches: 10. CDR3 region: CASSFQGQGVDYGYTF. The CDR3 region has the DNA TGTGCCAGTAGTTTCCAGGGACAGGGAGTCGACTATGGCTACACCTTC.

The rearrangement links TRBV28 to TRBJ2-7, with no clear D. Germline V gene lookup returns CDR1 MDHEN and CDR2 SYDVKM. CDR3 length: 14 residues. Deletions cut 6 bases from V and 0 bases from J, with 12 bases between. CDR3 DNA sequence: TGTGCCAGCAGCACCATAATAGCCTCCTACGAGCAGTACTTC. Translated, it gives CASSTIIASYEQYF.

The chain joins TRBV4-1 to TRBJ2-7; TRBD2 agrees at 9 bases. Germline V gene lookup returns CDR1 MGHRA and CDR2 YSYEKL. The CDR3 spans 15 residues. V was pared by 0 bases and J by 4 bases, with 4 bases of the junction left unmatched. The CDR3 here is CASSQELAGGYEQYF. CDR3 DNA sequence: TGCGCCAGCAGCCAAGAACTAGCGGGTGGATACGAGCAGTACTTC.

The chain uses TRBV27 and TRBJ2-2, with D perhaps matching TRBD1 or TRBD2 (5 bases each). The CDR3 loop spans 14 amino acids. Trimming pared 2 bases from V and 4 bases from J, leaving 8 bases between. In germline, CDR1 is MNHEY, CDR2 SMNVEV (reference sequence). The CDR3 is CASSLVGGTGELFF. The CDR3 region has the DNA TGTGCCAGCAGTTTAGTTGGGGGCACCGGGGAGCTGTTTTTT.

The V and J genes are TRBV10-2 and TRBJ1-5; 12 bases align to TRBD1. This CDR3 is built from 18 residues. V trimming: 3 bases; J trimming: 8 bases; junction bases outside the gene matches: 14. The germline CDR1 and CDR2 sequences are WSHSY and SAAADI. CDR3 residues: CASSDRPRDRGPQKPQHF. CDR3 coding DNA: TGCGCCAGCAGTGATCGACCCCGGGACAGGGGGCCCCAAAAGCCCCAGCATTTT.

CDR3 in DNA: TGTGCCAGCTCACCACGCAGGGACGCTTACAATGAGCAGTTCTTC. This encodes CASSPRRDAYNEQFF. The rearrangement links TRBV18 to TRBJ2-1, with D perhaps being TRBD1 or TRBD2 (5 bases each). The germline V and J ends were trimmed by 1 base and 4 bases, with 11 bases remaining between them. The germline gives CDR1 KGHSH, CDR2 LQKENI. This CDR3 comprises 15 residues.

With regard to this clone: Other DNA sequences in this sample translate to the same CDR3. The CDR3 bases are TGCGCCAGCGGACAGGGGAGCACAGATACGCAGTATTTT. Its protein product is CASGQGSTDTQYF. The V call is TRBV5-1, the J call TRBJ2-3; 9 bases are shared with TRBD1. Germline assignment: CDR1 SGHRS and CDR2 YFSETQ. The V and J ends lost 7 bases and 0 bases, in that order; junction bases with no gene match: 0. The CDR3 totals 13 residues.

J is TRBJ2-5 and V is TRBV7-8; 13 bases agree with TRBD2. This CDR3 is 18 amino acids long. Trimming removed 3 bases from V and 5 bases from J; junction bases left unmatched: 12. Germline assignment: CDR1 SGHVS and CDR2 FQNEAQ. The CDR3 DNA follows: TGTGCCAGCAGCTTCCGCGGTGGACTAGCGGGAGAATGGGAGACCCAGTACTTC. It codes for CASSFRGGLAGEWETQYF. The full variable domain, completed using reference TRBV7-8 and TRBJ2-5, is GAGVSQSPRYKVAKRGQDVALRCDPISGHVSLFWYQQALGQGPEFLTYFQNEAQLDKSGLPSDRFFAERPEGSVSTLKIQRTQQEDSAVYLCASSFRGGLAGEWETQYFGPGTRLLVL.

The chain couples TRBV9 to TRBJ1-1; D gene ambiguous. Trimming left V 0 bases short and J 4 bases short, with 10 bases between. CDR1 and CDR2 from the germline V gene are SGDLS and YYNGEE. This CDR3 comprises 14 residues. CDR3 amino acids: CASSVGKVGTEAFF. In DNA, the CDR3 is TGTGCCAGCAGCGTAGGTAAGGTCGGCACTGAAGCTTTCTTT.

This clone occurred a few times. The chain joins TRBV29-1 to TRBJ2-7; D not certain. V shed 4 bases and J shed 5 bases, with 9 bases lying between them. The CDR3 contains 11 residues. Per the germline V gene, CDR1 is SQVTM and CDR2 is ANQGSEA. CDR3 residues: CSVAPGNEQYF. CDR3 coding DNA: TGCAGCGTTGCTCCCGGAAACGAGCAGTACTTC.

The chain employs TRBV28 and TRBJ1-4; no clear D gene. The V end was cut by 8 bases, the J end by 0 bases, with 10 bases between. Germline CDR1 MDHEN, CDR2 SYDVKM. The CDR3 loop spans 14 amino acids. The CDR3 loop is CASGRAATNEKLFF. The DNA of the CDR3 is TGTGCCAGCGGCCGGGCTGCAACTAATGAAAAACTGTTTTTT.

This clone was seen only a few times. The chain uses TRBV30 and TRBJ1-2, with D perhaps matching TRBD1 (5 bases). V lost 0 bases, J lost 6 bases, and 8 bases lay in between. This CDR3 is 12 amino acids long. Germline V gene lookup returns CDR1 GTSNPN and CDR2 SVGIG (reference sequence). Written as DNA, the CDR3 is TGTGCCTGGAGTGTCGGGGGAAATGGCTACACCTTC. Protein product: CAWSVGGNGYTF.

The chain combines TRBV10-3 with TRBJ2-7; no reliable D call. CDR3 length: 12 residues. Germline V gene sequence: CDR1 ENHRY, CDR2 SYGVKD. The germline V and J ends were trimmed by 2 bases and 3 bases, with 5 bases remaining between them. CDR3 amino acids: CAISEHNYEQYF. The CDR3 nucleotides are TGTGCCATCAGTGAGCACAACTACGAGCAGTACTTC.

The chain combines TRBV28 with TRBJ2-5; D perhaps matches TRBD2 (5 bases). CDR3 length: 12 amino acids. Germline loops: CDR1 MDHEN, CDR2 SYDVKM. V lost 3 bases and J lost 5, with 7 bases in between. CDR3 in DNA: TGTGCCAGCAGTTTTACGGGGGAGACCCAGTACTTC. It yields the protein CASSFTGETQYF. Full variable domain (missing parts from reference TRBV28 and TRBJ2-5): DVKVTQSSRYLVKRTGEKVFLECVQDMDHENMFWYRQDPGLGLRLIYFSYDVKMKEKGDIPEGYSVSREKKERFSLILESASTNQTSMYLCASSFTGETQYFGPGTRLLVL.